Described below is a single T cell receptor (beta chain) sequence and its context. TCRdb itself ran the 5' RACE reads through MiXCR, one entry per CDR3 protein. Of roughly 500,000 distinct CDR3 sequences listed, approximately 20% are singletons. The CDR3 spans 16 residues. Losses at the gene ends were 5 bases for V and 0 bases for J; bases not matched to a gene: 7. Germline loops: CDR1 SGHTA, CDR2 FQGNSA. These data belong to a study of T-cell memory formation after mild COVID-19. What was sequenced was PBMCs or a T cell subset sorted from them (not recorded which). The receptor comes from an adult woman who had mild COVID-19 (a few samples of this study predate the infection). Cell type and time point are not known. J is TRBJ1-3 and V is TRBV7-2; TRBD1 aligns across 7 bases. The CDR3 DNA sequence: TGTGCCAGCAGCGGGGCCGGGACAGTCTCTGGAAACACCATATATTTT. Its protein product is CASSGAGTVSGNTIYF.